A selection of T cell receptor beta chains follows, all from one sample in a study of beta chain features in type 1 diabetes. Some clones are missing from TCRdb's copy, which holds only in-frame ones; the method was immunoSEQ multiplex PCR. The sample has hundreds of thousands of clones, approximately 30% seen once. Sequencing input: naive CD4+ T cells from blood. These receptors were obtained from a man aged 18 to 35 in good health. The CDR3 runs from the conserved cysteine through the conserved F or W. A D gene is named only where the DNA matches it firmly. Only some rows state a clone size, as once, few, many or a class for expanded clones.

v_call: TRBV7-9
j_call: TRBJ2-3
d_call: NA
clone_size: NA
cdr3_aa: CASSLGSRGSTDTQYF
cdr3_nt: TGTGCCAGCAGCTTAGGGTCTCGCGGAAGCACAGATACGCAGTATTTT

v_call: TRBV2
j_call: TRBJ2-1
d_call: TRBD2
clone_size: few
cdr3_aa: CASHRTSGYSYNEQFF
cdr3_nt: TGTGCCAGCCACCGGACTAGCGGTTACTCCTACAATGAGCAGTTCTTC

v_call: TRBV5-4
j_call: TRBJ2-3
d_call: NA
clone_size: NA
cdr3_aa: CASRWGAASADTQYF
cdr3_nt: TGTGCCAGCAGGTGGGGGGCCGCGAGCGCTGATACGCAGTATTTT

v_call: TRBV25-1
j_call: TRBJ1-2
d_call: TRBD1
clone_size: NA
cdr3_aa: CASRDRENYGYTF
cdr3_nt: TGTGCCAGCAGGGACAGGGAAAACTATGGCTACACCTTC

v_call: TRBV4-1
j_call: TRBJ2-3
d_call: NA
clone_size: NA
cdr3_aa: CASSPRGKDTQYF
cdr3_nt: TGCGCCAGCAGCCCTAGGGGTAAAGATACGCAGTATTTT

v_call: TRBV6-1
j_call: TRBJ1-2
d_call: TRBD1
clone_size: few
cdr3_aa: CASSEFGRTGGYTF
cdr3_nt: TGTGCCAGCAGTGAATTTGGCCGGACAGGAGGCTACACCTTC

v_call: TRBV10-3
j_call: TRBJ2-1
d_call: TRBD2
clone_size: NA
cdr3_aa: CAISEHTDGTSGVNEQFF
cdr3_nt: TGTGCCATCAGTGAACACACGGACGGGACTAGCGGGGTCAATGAGCAGTTCTTC

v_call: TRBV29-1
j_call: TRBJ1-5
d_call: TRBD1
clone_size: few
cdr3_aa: CSVADRFNQPQHF
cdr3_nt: TGCAGCGTCGCGGACAGGTTCAATCAGCCCCAGCATTTT

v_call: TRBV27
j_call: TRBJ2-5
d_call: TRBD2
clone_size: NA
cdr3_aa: CASSSILHLAGDQETQYF
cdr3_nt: TGTGCCAGCAGTTCTATCCTCCATCTAGCGGGAGACCAAGAGACCCAGTACTTC

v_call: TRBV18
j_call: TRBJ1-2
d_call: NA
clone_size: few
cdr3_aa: CASSPPTGGEYGYTF
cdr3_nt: TGTGCCAGCTCACCACCTACCGGGGGCGAATATGGCTACACCTTC

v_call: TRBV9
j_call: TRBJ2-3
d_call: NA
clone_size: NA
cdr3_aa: CASSASYFSTDTQYF
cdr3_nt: TGTGCCAGCAGCGCTTCCTATTTTAGCACAGATACGCAGTATTTT

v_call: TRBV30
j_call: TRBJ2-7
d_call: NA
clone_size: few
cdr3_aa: CAWSRGEQYF
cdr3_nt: TGTGCCTGGAGCAGGGGCGAGCAGTACTTC

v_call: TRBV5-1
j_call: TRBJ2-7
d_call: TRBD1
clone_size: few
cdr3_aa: CASSNGQGPYEQYF
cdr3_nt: TGCGCCAGCAGCAACGGACAGGGCCCCTACGAGCAGTACTTC

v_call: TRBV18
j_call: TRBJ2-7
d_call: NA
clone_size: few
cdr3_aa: CASSPSSYEQYF
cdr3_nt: TGTGCCAGCTCACCAAGCTCCTACGAGCAGTACTTC

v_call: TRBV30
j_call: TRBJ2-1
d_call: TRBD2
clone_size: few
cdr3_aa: CAWSRLSGWFF
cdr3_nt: TGTGCCTGGAGTCGGCTTAGCGGGTGGTTCTTC

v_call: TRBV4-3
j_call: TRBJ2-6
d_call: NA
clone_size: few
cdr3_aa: CASSQDRSSGANVLTF
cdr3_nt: TGCGCCAGCAGCCAAGACCGTAGCTCTGGGGCCAACGTCCTGACTTTC

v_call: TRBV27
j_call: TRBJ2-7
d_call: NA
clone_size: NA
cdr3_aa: CASSLSIRRASGEQYF
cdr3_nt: TGTGCCAGCAGTTTATCTATTCGCCGGGCCAGCGGCGAGCAGTACTTC

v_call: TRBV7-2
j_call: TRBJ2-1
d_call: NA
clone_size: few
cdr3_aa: CASSRGNEQFF
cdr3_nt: TGTGCCAGCAGCCGGGGCAATGAGCAGTTCTTC

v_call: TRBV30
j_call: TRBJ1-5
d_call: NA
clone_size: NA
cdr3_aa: CAWSDRANQPQHF
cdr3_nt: TGTGCCTGGAGTGACAGGGCTAATCAGCCCCAGCATTTT

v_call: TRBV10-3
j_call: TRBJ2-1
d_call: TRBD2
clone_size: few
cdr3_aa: CAISEQIAGASEQFF
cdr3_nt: TGTGCCATCAGTGAACAGATAGCGGGAGCTAGTGAGCAGTTCTTC

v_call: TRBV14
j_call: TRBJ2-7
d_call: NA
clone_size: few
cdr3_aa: CASSQVGADNYEQYF
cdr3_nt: TGTGCCAGCAGCCAAGTTGGGGCCGACAACTACGAGCAGTACTTC

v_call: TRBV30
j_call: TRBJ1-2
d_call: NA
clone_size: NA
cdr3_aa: CAWSPFYGYTF
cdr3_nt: TGTGCCTGGAGCCCCTTCTATGGCTACACCTTC

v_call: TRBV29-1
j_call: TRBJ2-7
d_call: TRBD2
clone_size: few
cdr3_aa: CSALAGVYYEQYF
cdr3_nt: TGCAGCGCCCTAGCGGGGGTTTACTACGAGCAGTACTTC

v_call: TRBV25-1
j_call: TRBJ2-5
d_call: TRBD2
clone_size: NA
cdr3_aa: CASSEFVGIAGETQYF
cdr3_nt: TGTGCCAGCAGTGAATTTGTTGGAATAGCGGGAGAGACCCAGTACTTC

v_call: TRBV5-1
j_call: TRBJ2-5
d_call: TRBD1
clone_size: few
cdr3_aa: CASSGTGEETQYF
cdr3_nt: TGCGCCAGCAGCGGCACAGGGGAGGAGACCCAGTACTTC

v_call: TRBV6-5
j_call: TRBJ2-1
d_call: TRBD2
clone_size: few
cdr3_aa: CASSLLAGERDEQFF
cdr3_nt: TGTGCCAGCAGCCTACTAGCGGGAGAGCGTGATGAGCAGTTCTTC

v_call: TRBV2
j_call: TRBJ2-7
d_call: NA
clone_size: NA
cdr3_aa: CASTDMGYLYEQYF
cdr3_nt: TGTGCCAGCACGGATATGGGGTACCTCTACGAGCAGTACTTC

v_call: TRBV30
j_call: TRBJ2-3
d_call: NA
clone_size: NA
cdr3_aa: CAWSDGARSTDTQYF
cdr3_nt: TGTGCCTGGAGTGACGGGGCGCGCAGCACAGATACGCAGTATTTT

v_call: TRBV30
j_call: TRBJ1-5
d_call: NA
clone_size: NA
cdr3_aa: CAWSAGLSNQPQHF
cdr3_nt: TGTGCCTGGAGCGCGGGACTAAGCAATCAGCCCCAGCATTTT

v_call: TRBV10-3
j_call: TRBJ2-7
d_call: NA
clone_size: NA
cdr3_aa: CAISDSGSVNEQYF
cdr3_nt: TGTGCCATCAGTGATTCCGGGTCGGTCAACGAGCAGTACTTC

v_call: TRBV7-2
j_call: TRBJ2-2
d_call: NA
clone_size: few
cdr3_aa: CASQSVPSGELFF
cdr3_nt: TGTGCCAGCCAGAGCGTCCCGAGCGGGGAGCTGTTTTTT

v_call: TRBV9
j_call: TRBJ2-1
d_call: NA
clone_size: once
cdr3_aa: CASSASIGLSNEQFF
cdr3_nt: TGTGCCAGCAGCGCGAGTATCGGTTTATCCAATGAGCAGTTCTTC

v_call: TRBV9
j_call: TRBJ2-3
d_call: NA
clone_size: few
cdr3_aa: CASSVEGRITDTQYF
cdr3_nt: TGTGCCAGCAGCGTAGAGGGCAGAATCACAGATACGCAGTATTTT

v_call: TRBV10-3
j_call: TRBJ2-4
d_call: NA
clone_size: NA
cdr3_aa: CAISESINIQYF
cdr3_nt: TGTGCCATCAGTGAGTCGATCAACATTCAGTACTTC